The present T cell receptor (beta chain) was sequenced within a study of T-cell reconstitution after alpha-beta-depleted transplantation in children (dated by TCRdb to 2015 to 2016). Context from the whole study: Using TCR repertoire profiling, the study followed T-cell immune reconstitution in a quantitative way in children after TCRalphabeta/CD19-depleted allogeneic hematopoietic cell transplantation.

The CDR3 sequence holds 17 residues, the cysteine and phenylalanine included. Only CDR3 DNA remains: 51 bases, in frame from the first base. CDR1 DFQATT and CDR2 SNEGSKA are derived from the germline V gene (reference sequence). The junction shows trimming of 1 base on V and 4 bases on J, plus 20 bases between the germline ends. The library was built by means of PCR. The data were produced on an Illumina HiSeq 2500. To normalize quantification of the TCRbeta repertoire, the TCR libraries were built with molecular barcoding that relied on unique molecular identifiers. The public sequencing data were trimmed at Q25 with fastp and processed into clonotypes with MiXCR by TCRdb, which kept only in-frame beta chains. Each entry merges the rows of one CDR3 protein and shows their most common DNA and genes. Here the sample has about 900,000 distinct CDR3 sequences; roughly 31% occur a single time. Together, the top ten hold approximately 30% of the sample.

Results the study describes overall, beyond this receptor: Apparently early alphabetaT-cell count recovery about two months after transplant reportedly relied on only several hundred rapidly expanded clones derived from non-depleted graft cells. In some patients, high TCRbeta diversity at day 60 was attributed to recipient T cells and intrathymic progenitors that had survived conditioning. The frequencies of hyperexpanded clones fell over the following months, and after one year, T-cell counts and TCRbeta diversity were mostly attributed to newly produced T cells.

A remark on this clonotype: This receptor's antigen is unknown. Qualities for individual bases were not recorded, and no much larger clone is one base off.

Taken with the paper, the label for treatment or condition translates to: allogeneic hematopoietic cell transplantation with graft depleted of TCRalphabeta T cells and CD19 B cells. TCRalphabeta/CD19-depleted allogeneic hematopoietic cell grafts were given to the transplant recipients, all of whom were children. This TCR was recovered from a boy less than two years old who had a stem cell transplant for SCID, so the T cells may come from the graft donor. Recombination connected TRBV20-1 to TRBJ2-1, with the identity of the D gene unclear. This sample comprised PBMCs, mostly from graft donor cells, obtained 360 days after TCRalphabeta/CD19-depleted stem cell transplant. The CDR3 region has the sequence CSARVLPGRGYYNEQFF. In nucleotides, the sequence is TGCAGTGCTAGAGTGCTTCCCGGTCGAGGCTATTACAATGAGCAGTTCTTC.